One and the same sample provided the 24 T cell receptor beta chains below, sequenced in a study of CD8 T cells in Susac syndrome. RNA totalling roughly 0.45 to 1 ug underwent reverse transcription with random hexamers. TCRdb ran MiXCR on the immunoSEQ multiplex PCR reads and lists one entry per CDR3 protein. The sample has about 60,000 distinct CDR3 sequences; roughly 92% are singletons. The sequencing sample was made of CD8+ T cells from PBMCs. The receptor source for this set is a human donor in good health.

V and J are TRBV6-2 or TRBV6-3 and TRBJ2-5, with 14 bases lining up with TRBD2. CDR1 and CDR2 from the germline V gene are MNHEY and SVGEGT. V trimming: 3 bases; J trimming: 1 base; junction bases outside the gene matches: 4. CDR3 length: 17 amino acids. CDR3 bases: TGTGCCAGCAGTTATGGGACTAGCGGGGGAATCCAAGAGACCCAGTACTTC. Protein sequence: CASSYGTSGGIQETQYF.

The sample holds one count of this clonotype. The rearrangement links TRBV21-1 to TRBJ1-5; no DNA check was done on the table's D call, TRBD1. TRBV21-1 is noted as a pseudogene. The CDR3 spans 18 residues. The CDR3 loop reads CASSKGRPGQGIWQPQHF. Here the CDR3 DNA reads TGTGCCAGCAGCAAAGGTCGCCCGGGACAGGGGATATGGCAGCCCCAGCATTTT.

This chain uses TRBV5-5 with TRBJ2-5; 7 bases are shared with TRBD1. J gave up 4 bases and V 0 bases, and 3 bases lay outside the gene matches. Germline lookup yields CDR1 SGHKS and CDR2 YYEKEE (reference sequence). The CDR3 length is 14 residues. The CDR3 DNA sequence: TGTGCCAGCAGCTTGGAAGGGGGCATAGAGACCCAGTACTTC. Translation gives CASSLEGGIETQYF.

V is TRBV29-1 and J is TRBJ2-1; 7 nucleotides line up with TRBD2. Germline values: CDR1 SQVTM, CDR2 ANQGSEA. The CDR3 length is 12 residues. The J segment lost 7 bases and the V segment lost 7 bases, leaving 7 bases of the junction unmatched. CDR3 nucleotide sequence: TGCAGCGGGGTGCTCGGGGGGAATGAGCAGTTCTTC. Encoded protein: CSGVLGGNEQFF.

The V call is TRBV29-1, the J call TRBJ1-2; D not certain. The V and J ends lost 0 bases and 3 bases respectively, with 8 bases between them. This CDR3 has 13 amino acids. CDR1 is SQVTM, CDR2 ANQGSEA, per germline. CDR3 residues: CSVEDPEDYGYTF. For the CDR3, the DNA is TGCAGCGTTGAAGACCCCGAAGACTATGGCTACACCTTC.

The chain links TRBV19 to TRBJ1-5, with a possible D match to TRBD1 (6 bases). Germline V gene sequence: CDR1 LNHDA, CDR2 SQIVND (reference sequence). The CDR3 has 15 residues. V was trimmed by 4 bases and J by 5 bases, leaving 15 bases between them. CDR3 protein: CASSTREGGDQPQHF. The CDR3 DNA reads TGTGCCAGTAGTACCCGCGAGGGGGGAGATCAGCCCCAGCATTTT.

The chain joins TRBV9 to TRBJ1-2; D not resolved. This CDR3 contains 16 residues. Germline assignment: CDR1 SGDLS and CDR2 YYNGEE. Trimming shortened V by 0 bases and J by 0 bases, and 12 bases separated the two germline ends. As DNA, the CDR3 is TGTGCCAGCAGCGTAGCGCCGGTAACTACTAACTATGGCTACACCTTC. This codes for CASSVAPVTTNYGYTF.

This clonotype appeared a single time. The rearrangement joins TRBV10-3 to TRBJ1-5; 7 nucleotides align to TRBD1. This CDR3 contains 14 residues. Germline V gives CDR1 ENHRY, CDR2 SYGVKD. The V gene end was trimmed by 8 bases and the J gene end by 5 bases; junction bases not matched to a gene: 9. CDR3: CAIGTDQQDQPQHF. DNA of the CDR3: TGTGCCATCGGGACAGACCAGCAAGATCAGCCCCAGCATTTT.

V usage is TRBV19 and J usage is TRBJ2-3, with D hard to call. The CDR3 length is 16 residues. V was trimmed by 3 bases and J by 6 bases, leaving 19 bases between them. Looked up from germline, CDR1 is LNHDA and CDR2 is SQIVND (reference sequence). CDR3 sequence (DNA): TGTGCCAGTAGTATCAGTTTGACCCAGACCCGGGATACGCAGTATTTT. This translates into CASSISLTQTRDTQYF.

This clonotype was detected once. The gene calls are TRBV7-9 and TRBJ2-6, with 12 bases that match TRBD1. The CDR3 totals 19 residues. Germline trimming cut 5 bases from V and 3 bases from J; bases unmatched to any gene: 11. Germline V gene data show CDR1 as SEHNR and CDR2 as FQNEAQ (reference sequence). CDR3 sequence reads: CASSPPIGTGGGGANVLTF. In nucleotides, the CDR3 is TGTGCCAGCAGCCCGCCAATAGGGACAGGGGGCGGTGGGGCCAACGTCCTGACTTTC.

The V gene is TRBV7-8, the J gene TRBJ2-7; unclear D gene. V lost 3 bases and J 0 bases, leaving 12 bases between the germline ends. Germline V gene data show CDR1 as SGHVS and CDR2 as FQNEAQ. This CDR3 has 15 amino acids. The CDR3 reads CASSFPDGSSYEQYF. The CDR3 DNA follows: TGTGCCAGCAGCTTTCCGGACGGCAGCTCCTACGAGCAGTACTTC.

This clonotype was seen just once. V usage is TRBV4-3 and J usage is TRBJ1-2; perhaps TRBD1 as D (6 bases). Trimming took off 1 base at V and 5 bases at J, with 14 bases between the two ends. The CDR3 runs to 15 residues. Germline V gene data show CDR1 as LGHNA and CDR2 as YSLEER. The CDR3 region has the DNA TGCGCCAGCAGCCAAGGGCAGGGGCCGGGTTATGGCTACACCTTC. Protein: CASSQGQGPGYGYTF.

CDR3 sequence (DNA): TGCGCCAGCAGCGAACTCCCGGGACGGGACAACTACGAGCAGTACTTC. It encodes CASSELPGRDNYEQYF. The rearrangement uses TRBV4-3 and TRBJ2-7, with a weak D call TRBD1 (6 bases). Deletions cut 5 bases from V and 3 bases from J, with 20 bases between. CDR3 length: 16 residues. From germline, CDR1 is LGHNA and CDR2 YSLEER.

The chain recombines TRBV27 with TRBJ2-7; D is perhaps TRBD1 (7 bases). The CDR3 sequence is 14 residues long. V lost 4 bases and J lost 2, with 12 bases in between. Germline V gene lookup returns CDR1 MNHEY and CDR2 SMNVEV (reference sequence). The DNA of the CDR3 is TGTGCCAGCAGTTCCCAGGGGGGCCCCTACGAGCAGTACTTC. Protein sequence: CASSSQGGPYEQYF.

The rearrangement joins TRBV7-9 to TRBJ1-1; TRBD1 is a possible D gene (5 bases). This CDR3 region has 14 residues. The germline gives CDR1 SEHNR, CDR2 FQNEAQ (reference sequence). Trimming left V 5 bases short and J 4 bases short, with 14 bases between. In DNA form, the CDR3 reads TGTGCCAGCAGCCCCCTCCCGAGGGGCACTGAAGCTTTCTTT. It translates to CASSPLPRGTEAFF.

The CDR3 protein is CASSLDSGTGLPGELFF. The CDR3 DNA reads TGTGCCAGCAGCTTAGATTCCGGGACAGGGCTACCCGGGGAGCTGTTTTTT. The chain carries TRBV13 and TRBJ2-2; 9 positions match TRBD1. This CDR3 region has 17 residues. Trimming at V came to 1 base and at J to 6 bases, leaving 9 bases not matched to a gene. The V gene's germline CDR1 is PRHDT and CDR2 FYEKMQ (reference sequence).

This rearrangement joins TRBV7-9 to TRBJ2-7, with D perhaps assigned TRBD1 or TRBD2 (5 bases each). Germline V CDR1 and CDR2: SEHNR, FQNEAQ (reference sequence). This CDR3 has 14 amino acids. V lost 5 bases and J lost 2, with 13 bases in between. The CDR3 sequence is CASSPMGRTYEQYF. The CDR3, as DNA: TGTGCCAGCAGCCCAATGGGACGGACCTACGAGCAGTACTTC.

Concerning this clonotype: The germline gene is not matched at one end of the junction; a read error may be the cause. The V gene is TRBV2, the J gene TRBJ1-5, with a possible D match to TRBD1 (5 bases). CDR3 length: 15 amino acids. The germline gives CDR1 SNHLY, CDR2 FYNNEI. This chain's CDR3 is CASWEGKFSDQPQHF. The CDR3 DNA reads TGTGCCAGCTGGGAGGGGAAATTTAGCGATCAGCCCCAGCATTTT.

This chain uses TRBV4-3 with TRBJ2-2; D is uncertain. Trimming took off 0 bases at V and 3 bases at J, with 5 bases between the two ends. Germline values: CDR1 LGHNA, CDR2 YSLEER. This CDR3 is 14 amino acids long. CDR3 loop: CASSQDRHTGELFF. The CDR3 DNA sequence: TGCGCCAGCAGCCAAGATCGGCACACCGGGGAGCTGTTTTTT.

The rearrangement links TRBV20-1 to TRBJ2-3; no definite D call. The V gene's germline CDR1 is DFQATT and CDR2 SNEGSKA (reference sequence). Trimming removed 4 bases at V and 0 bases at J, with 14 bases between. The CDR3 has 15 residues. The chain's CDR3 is CSATQTDKSTDTQYF. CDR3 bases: TGCAGTGCTACCCAAACAGACAAGAGCACAGATACGCAGTATTTT.

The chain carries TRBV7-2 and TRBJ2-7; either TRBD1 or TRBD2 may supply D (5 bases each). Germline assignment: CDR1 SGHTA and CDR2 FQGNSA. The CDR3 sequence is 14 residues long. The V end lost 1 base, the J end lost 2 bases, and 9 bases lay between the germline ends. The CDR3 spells CASSLGVGPYEQYF. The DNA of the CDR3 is TGTGCCAGCAGCTTAGGGGTGGGACCCTACGAGCAGTACTTC.

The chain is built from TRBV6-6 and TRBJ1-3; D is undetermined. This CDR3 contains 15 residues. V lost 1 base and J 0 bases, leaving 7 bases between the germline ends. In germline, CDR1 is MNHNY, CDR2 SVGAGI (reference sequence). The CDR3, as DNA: TGTGCCAGCAGTTACTTGGAAAGCTCTGGAAACACCATATATTTT. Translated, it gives CASSYLESSGNTIYF.

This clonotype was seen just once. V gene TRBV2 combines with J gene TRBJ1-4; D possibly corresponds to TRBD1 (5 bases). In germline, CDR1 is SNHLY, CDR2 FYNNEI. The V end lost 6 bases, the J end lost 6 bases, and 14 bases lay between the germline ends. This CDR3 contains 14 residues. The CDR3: CASSSGTEDEKLFF. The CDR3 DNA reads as TGTGCCAGCAGCTCCGGGACGGAGGATGAAAAACTGTTTTTT.

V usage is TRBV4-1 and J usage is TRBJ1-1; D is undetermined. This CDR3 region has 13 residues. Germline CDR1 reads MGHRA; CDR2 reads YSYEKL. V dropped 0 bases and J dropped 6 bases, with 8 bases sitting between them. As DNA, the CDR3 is TGCGCCAGCAGCCAAGATGGGTTACCTGAAGCTTTCTTT. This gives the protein CASSQDGLPEAFF.